Below, 8 T cell receptor beta chains from the same sample are listed, as sequenced in a study of blood T cells in healthy people across ages. Primers used in a second PCR of roughly 6 to 12 cycles were a sample-barcoded 5' primer and a J-beta primer mix. TCRdb passed the 5' RACE reads through MiXCR, listing each CDR3 protein once. Among roughly 2 million distinct CDR3 sequences listed, around 48% were seen once. Material for sequencing was blood. These receptors all come from a middle-aged woman in good health.

The chain employs TRBV20-1 and TRBJ1-2; 10 bases match TRBD1. Germline loops: CDR1 DFQATT, CDR2 SNEGSKA (reference sequence). V dropped 6 bases and J dropped 8; count of bases not matched to a gene: 9. The CDR3 loop spans 13 amino acids. The CDR3: CSAPGQGGGGYTF. The CDR3 DNA is TGCAGTGCCCCCGGACAGGGGGGCGGGGGCTACACCTTC.

The genes are TRBV6-1 and TRBJ2-5; 7 positions agree with TRBD1. Losses at the gene ends were 4 bases for V and 5 bases for J; bases not matched to a gene: 13. Germline lookup yields CDR1 MNHNS and CDR2 SASEGT. The CDR3 length is 16 residues. CDR3 DNA sequence: TGTGCCAGCAGTGCAACGACAGGGTTCGAGGGTGAGACCCAGTACTTC. Translating gives CASSATTGFEGETQYF.

The V gene is TRBV12-3 or TRBV12-4, the J gene TRBJ1-5; TRBD1 matches at 10 bases. The CDR3 has 17 residues. Trimming at V came to 4 bases and at J to 2 bases, leaving 8 bases not matched to a gene. The CDR3 sequence is CASSSGTGAKGNQPQHF. CDR3 sequence (DNA): TGTGCCAGCAGTTCGGGGACAGGGGCTAAAGGCAATCAGCCCCAGCATTTT.

This clonotype was recorded a few times. V is TRBV9 and J is TRBJ2-6, with 7 bases matching TRBD1. This CDR3 region has 18 residues. The trim removed 4 bases at V and 0 bases at J, leaving 10 bases unmatched. The germline CDR1 and CDR2 sequences are SGDLS and YYNGEE. CDR3 loop: CASSPRDSYSSGANVLTF. CDR3 in DNA: TGTGCCAGCAGCCCCCGGGACAGTTATAGCTCTGGGGCCAACGTCCTGACTTTC. The complete variable domain, with remaining parts taken from reference TRBV9 and TRBJ2-6, reads DSGVTQTPKHLITATGQRVTLRCSPRSGDLSVYWYQQSLDQGLQFLIQYYNGEERAKGNILERFSAQQFPDLHSELNLSSLELGDSALYFCASSPRDSYSSGANVLTFGAGSRLTVL.

The chain links TRBV6-5 to TRBJ2-7; 9 bases align to TRBD1. V was pared by 6 bases and J by 4 bases, with 13 bases of the junction left unmatched. Germline V CDR1 and CDR2: MNHEY, SVGAGI. The CDR3 covers 16 residues. The CDR3 here is CASRLTRTGVMYEQYF. The CDR3 DNA reads as TGTGCCAGCAGACTCACAAGGACAGGGGTAATGTACGAGCAGTACTTC.

The rearrangement joins TRBV2 to TRBJ2-7; perhaps TRBD1 as D (5 bases). CDR3 length: 13 amino acids. From germline, CDR1 is SNHLY and CDR2 FYNNEI. The V and J ends lost 5 bases and 2 bases respectively, with 10 bases between them. CDR3 sequence: CASSITGAYEQYF. DNA for the CDR3: TGTGCCAGCAGTATAACAGGCGCCTACGAGCAGTACTTC.

This clonotype turned up a few times. This chain connects TRBV6-1 to TRBJ2-3; 8 bases fit TRBD2. The CDR3 totals 14 residues. With 4 bases clipped from V and 4 bases from J, the junction kept 4 bases outside the gene matches. Germline V lookup: CDR1 MNHNS, CDR2 SASEGT. This CDR3 is CASSGTSRADTQYF. Here the CDR3 DNA reads TGTGCCAGCAGTGGGACTAGCAGGGCAGATACGCAGTATTTT.

This clonotype came up a few times. The CDR3 DNA reads as TGTGCCAGCAGGGCCGGGACAGATTATGGCTACACCTTC. This encodes CASRAGTDYGYTF. The chain uses TRBV5-5 and TRBJ1-2, with 7 bases identical to TRBD1. The CDR3 covers 13 residues. CDR1 is SGHKS, CDR2 YYEKEE, per germline (reference sequence). Trimming cost V 5 bases and J 5 bases; bases outside gene matches: 6.